This TCR beta chain was found in a study of blood T cell repertoires in COVID-19. Study details: The origin of the acute and convalescent COVID-19 samples was the United States, Italy and Spain. T cells, B-cell-depleted T cells, or PBMCs supplied cDNA or gDNA.

Original handling: Reference gene primer amplification gave nucleated cell count estimates. Clones were read by immunoSEQ multiplex PCR, and TCRdb kept only the in-frame ones, dropping some. The DNA gave D and trimming, while V, J and clone size come from that table. This table has some 180,000 clones, just over 90% appearing once. The CDR3 sequence is 16 residues long. The junction had 13 bases not matched to a gene; V was cut back by 6 bases and J by 5 bases. Germline-derived CDR1 and CDR2 are SGDLS and YYNGEE. The chain carries TRBV9 and TRBJ2-1; 8 nucleotides align to TRBD2. This TCR was recovered from a man aged 18 to 29 with COVID-19, enrolled during active disease. Material for sequencing was peripheral blood. DNA of the CDR3: TGTGCCAGCAACCTCAGAGCGGGGGTTAATGACAATGAGCAGTTCTTC. Residues: CASNLRAGVNDNEQFF.